This T cell receptor (beta chain) derives from a study of glioma-infiltrating T cells. Amplification of TCR alpha and beta CDR3 regions from RNA used iRepertoire nested multiplex PCR. Via MiXCR, TCRdb re-called the multiplex PCR reads, giving one row per CDR3 protein. The table has approximately 93,000 distinct CDR3 sequences, 35% to 50% seen once. This clonotype was recorded at least ten times. Its specificity is unknown. Findings of the study overall: Non-neoplastic patients had below-expected tissue-blood divergence, while all gliomas exceeded expectation. Very few CDR3 sequences were shared between tissue and blood.

The CDR3 is 14 residues long. V was pared by 5 bases and J by 0 bases, with 11 bases between. Germline V CDR1 and CDR2: MNHNS, SASEGT. The V and J genes are TRBV6-1 and TRBJ2-7; no definite D call. Sequencing was performed on glioma tissue, nonneoplastic brain tissue, or PBMCs (not recorded which). This sequence originates from a human donor with low-grade glioma or glioblastoma, undergoing nonglioma brain surgery, or in good health (not recorded which). The CDR3 DNA reads as TGTGCCAGCAGTCCCCGCACCATCTCCTACGAGCAGTACTTC. Amino acid sequence: CASSPRTISYEQYF.